The next 30 T cell receptor beta chains were all read from a single sample in a study of post-analysis software for immune sequencing data. No cognate antigen is known for these TCRs. Unique molecular identifiers were built into the TCR beta cDNA libraries. TCRdb redid the calling of the PCR reads with MiXCR, one entry per CDR3 protein. The profile covers about 680,000 distinct CDR3 sequences, with approximately 59% appearing a single time and over 9% taken by the ten largest. The study, taken as a whole, reports: Higher frequency in patients than in controls was seen for five TRBV segments, with TRBV5-6, TRBV5-1 and TRBV20-1 among them.

The specimen sequenced was blood. The receptors shown here come from a girl aged 2 to 10 with multiple sclerosis.

The chain couples TRBV6-5 to TRBJ2-5; maybe TRBD1 (6 bases). CDR3 size: 13 residues. The V end was cut by 1 base, the J end by 3 bases, with 6 bases between. Germline loops: CDR1 MNHEY, CDR2 SVGAGI. The CDR3 region has the DNA TGTGCCAGCAGTTACTACAGGGAAGAGACCCAGTACTTC. This encodes CASSYYREETQYF.

The chain couples TRBV20-1 to TRBJ2-5; maybe TRBD1 (6 bases). The germline V gene has CDR1 DFQATT and CDR2 SNEGSKA (reference sequence). Trimming left V 3 bases short and J 3 bases short, with 8 bases between. The CDR3 totals 12 residues. As DNA, the CDR3 is TGCAGTGCTAGTCAGGGGAAAGAGACCCAGTACTTC. This encodes CSASQGKETQYF.

The V and J genes are TRBV12-5 and TRBJ2-7; 7 bases are shared with TRBD1. The CDR3 is 21 amino acids. CDR1 and CDR2 (germline): LGHNT, FRNRAP. Trimming at V came to 0 bases and at J to 0 bases, leaving 20 bases not matched to a gene. The CDR3 bases are TGTGCTAGTGGTTTGGTACGAGACCCCGGGACAGACAAGCCCAGCTCCTACGAGCAGTACTTC. Protein product: CASGLVRDPGTDKPSSYEQYF.

The chain joins TRBV20-1 to TRBJ1-5; D remains ambiguous. The V gene lost 3 bases and the J gene lost 0 bases, with 12 bases spanning the gap. Germline V gene data show CDR1 as DFQATT and CDR2 as SNEGSKA (reference sequence). The CDR3 has 15 amino acids. Here the CDR3 DNA reads TGCAGTGCTAGCCTCTCCCACAGTAGCAATCAGCCCCAGCATTTT. Protein sequence: CSASLSHSSNQPQHF.

This chain connects TRBV7-2 to TRBJ2-1, with 10 bases that match TRBD2. Germline-derived CDR1 and CDR2 are SGHTA and FQGNSA. J lost 8 bases, V lost 5 bases, and 12 bases had no gene match. The CDR3 extends over 16 amino acids. In DNA, the CDR3 is TGTGCCAGCAGCACCCGGCCGGGACTAGCGACGGATGAGCAGTTCTTC. It codes for CASSTRPGLATDEQFF. The full variable domain, in which reference TRBV7-2 and TRBJ2-1 provide the parts outside the CDR3, is GAGVSQSPSNKVTEKGKDVELRCDPISGHTALYWYRQSLGQGLEFLIYFQGNSAPDKSGLPSDRFSAERTGGSVSTLTIQRTQQEDSAVYLCASSTRPGLATDEQFFGPGTRLTVL.

V gene TRBV3-1 combines with J gene TRBJ2-1; D is perhaps TRBD2 (6 bases). The CDR3 totals 12 residues. Germline V lookup: CDR1 LGHDT, CDR2 YNNKEL (reference sequence). Deletions cut 11 bases from V and 0 bases from J, with 8 bases between. The CDR3 coding sequence is TGTGCCGCGGGAAGCTCCTACAATGAGCAGTTCTTC. It codes for CAAGSSYNEQFF.

In this sample, this clonotype turned up a few times. The chain uses TRBV2 and TRBJ2-5, with D uncertain. Germline assignment: CDR1 SNHLY and CDR2 FYNNEI. Trimming pared 7 bases from V and 11 bases from J, leaving 17 bases between. There are 12 residues in the CDR3. The CDR3 region has the DNA TGTGCCAGCAATTCGGGCAGCCCGGAGCAGTACTTC. This translates into CASNSGSPEQYF.

Only a few counts were recorded for this clonotype. Written as DNA, the CDR3 is TGTGCCAGCAGCCAATTTACAGGGGACGAGCAGTACTTC. Its translation: CASSQFTGDEQYF. The chain is built from TRBV3-1 and TRBJ2-7; 7 bases agree with TRBD1. This CDR3 has 13 residues. CDR1 is LGHDT, CDR2 YNNKEL, per germline (reference sequence). The trim removed 2 bases at V and 5 bases at J, leaving 3 bases unmatched.

This rearrangement joins TRBV15 to TRBJ2-5, with 8 positions matching TRBD1. The V gene's germline CDR1 is LNHNV and CDR2 YYDKDF (reference sequence). The CDR3 length is 15 residues. J lost 2 bases, V lost 1 base, and 3 bases had no gene match. The CDR3 is CATSRGTGLQETQYF. Written as DNA, the CDR3 is TGTGCCACCAGCAGAGGGACAGGGTTACAAGAGACCCAGTACTTC.

This clonotype was detected only a few times. The V gene is TRBV29-1, the J gene TRBJ1-2, with D uncertain. Germline V lookup: CDR1 SQVTM, CDR2 ANQGSEA. The V end lost 4 bases, the J end lost 6 bases, and 9 bases lay between the germline ends. The CDR3 is 11 amino acids. The CDR3 region is CSVGGMDGYTF. In DNA, the CDR3 is TGCAGCGTTGGGGGAATGGATGGCTACACCTTC.

The chain is built from TRBV27 and TRBJ2-7; TRBD1 is a possible D gene (5 bases). This CDR3 contains 14 residues. Per the germline V gene, CDR1 is MNHEY and CDR2 is SMNVEV (reference sequence). Trimming shortened V by 8 bases and J by 6 bases, and 20 bases separated the two germline ends. CDR3 in amino acids: CASSREKWALEQYF. CDR3 DNA sequence: TGTGCCAGCTCCAGGGAAAAATGGGCGCTCGAGCAGTACTTC.

The chain employs TRBV20-1 and TRBJ2-7, with TRBD2 matching 8 bases. Germline CDR1 is DFQATT and CDR2 is SNEGSKA (reference sequence). This CDR3 region has 14 residues. Trimming took 6 bases from V and 7 from J; bases not matched to a gene: 14. CDR3 amino acids: CSARPGLDAGEQYF. In nucleotides, the CDR3 is TGCAGTGCCAGACCGGGACTAGACGCAGGGGAGCAGTACTTC.

The gene calls are TRBV6-5 and TRBJ2-4, with 8 bases matching TRBD1. This CDR3 region has 16 residues. Trimming removed 4 bases from V and 0 bases from J; junction bases left unmatched: 5. Germline lookup yields CDR1 MNHEY and CDR2 SVGAGI. The CDR3 spells CASSLGQEKAKNIQYF. The CDR3 DNA reads TGTGCCAGCAGTTTGGGACAGGAAAAAGCCAAAAACATTCAGTACTTC.

The chain employs TRBV11-2 and TRBJ1-2; D might be TRBD1 (5 bases). Germline-derived CDR1 and CDR2 are SGHAT and FQNNGV. The germline V and J ends were trimmed by 4 bases and 8 bases, with 20 bases remaining between them. The CDR3 extends over 15 amino acids. This chain's CDR3 is CASSSGGGAIRGYTF. CDR3 nucleotides: TGTGCCAGCAGCTCGGGGGGAGGGGCGATTCGGGGCTACACCTTC.

The CDR3 DNA follows: TGTGCCATCAGTCTAGGACAGGGGGCCGTGAACACTGAAGCTTTCTTT. Protein sequence: CAISLGQGAVNTEAFF. The rearrangement joins TRBV10-3 to TRBJ1-1; TRBD1 matches at 11 bases. The J segment lost 0 bases and the V segment lost 5 bases, leaving 5 bases of the junction unmatched. This CDR3 region has 16 residues. CDR1 and CDR2 (germline): ENHRY, SYGVKD.

The chain joins TRBV4-1 to TRBJ2-1, with 9 nucleotides matching TRBD2. This CDR3 has 16 residues. Trimming at V came to 1 base and at J to 7 bases, leaving 8 bases not matched to a gene. Germline-derived CDR1 and CDR2 are MGHRA and YSYEKL. The CDR3 coding sequence is TGCGCCAGCAGCCAAGTTCTTAGCGGGAGTCGGAATGAGCAGTTCTTC. This sequence encodes CASSQVLSGSRNEQFF.

The rearrangement uses TRBV12-5 and TRBJ2-1, with D uncertain. The CDR3 has 14 amino acids. The germline V and J ends were trimmed by 2 bases and 5 bases, with 10 bases remaining between them. Germline CDR1 reads LGHNT; CDR2 reads FRNRAP. DNA of the CDR3: TGTGCTAGTGGTTTGCCCCCGGCGCACAATGAGCAGTTCTTC. Translated: CASGLPPAHNEQFF.

The chain combines TRBV7-9 with TRBJ1-6; no reliable D call. The CDR3 has 11 amino acids. CDR1 SEHNR and CDR2 FQNEAQ come from the germline V gene (reference sequence). The ends were cut back, 1 base at V and 15 bases at J, with 7 bases in the middle. For the CDR3, the DNA is TGTGCCAGCAGCTTAGGAGGGAACCTCCACTTT. Protein: CASSLGGNLHF.

This clonotype was seen once. The chain uses TRBV5-1 and TRBJ1-6; tentative D call: TRBD1 (5 bases). V was clipped by 1 base and J by 7 bases, with 9 bases between them. This CDR3 has 14 amino acids. Looked up from germline, CDR1 is SGHRS and CDR2 is YFSETQ. CDR3 in amino acids: CASSLSQGNSPLHF. DNA of the CDR3: TGCGCCAGCAGCTTGAGTCAGGGCAATTCACCCCTCCACTTT. Full variable domain (rest looked up from reference TRBV5-1 and TRBJ1-6): KAGVTQTPRYLIKTRGQQVTLSCSPISGHRSVSWYQQTPGQGLQFLFEYFSETQRNKGNFPGRFSGRQFSNSRSEMNVSTLELGDSALYLCASSLSQGNSPLHFGNGTRLTVT.

The chain recombines TRBV7-2 with TRBJ2-3; TRBD2 agrees at 8 bases. CDR1 and CDR2 (germline): SGHTA, FQGNSA. V lost 5 bases and J lost 11; bases outside the gene matches: 18. This CDR3 is built from 16 residues. This CDR3 is CASSHDGTRGSVEQYF. DNA of the CDR3: TGTGCCAGCAGCCACGACGGGACTAGGGGCTCTGTTGAGCAGTATTTT.

The chain uses TRBV28 and TRBJ1-5, with D possibly matching TRBD1 (6 bases). V lost 6 bases, J lost 7 bases, and 16 bases lay in between. The CDR3 extends over 14 amino acids. Germline V gene lookup returns CDR1 MDHEN and CDR2 SYDVKM. CDR3: CASRPYRVGQPQHF. CDR3 DNA: TGTGCCAGCAGGCCATACAGGGTTGGCCAGCCCCAGCATTTT.

The chain links TRBV29-1 to TRBJ2-1; 8 bases align to TRBD2. The germline V gene has CDR1 SQVTM and CDR2 ANQGSEA. After removal of 6 bases from V and 5 bases from J, the junction contained 3 bases not matched to a gene. There are 12 residues in the CDR3. CDR3: CSVGTRNNEQFF. DNA for the CDR3: TGCAGCGTGGGGACTAGAAACAATGAGCAGTTCTTC.

This clonotype was counted a few times. The chain couples TRBV29-1 to TRBJ1-2; D gene ambiguous. V lost 7 bases to trimming and J lost 2 bases, with 11 bases between them. This CDR3 spans 12 amino acids. From germline, CDR1 is SQVTM and CDR2 ANQGSEA. CDR3: CSAVMGNYGYTF. The CDR3 bases are TGCAGCGCCGTGATGGGGAACTATGGCTACACCTTC.

Points on this clonotype: At one boundary the junction diverges from the germline segment, which might be a read error. The chain uses TRBV20-1 and TRBJ2-1; 9 bases match TRBD2. The CDR3 is made up of 15 amino acids. Germline loops: CDR1 DFQATT, CDR2 SNEGSKA (reference sequence). In DNA, the CDR3 is TGCAGTGCTCCTAATAGCGGGGGCTCCTACAATGAGCAGTTCTTT. It specifies CSAPNSGGSYNEQFF.

The genes are TRBV19 and TRBJ2-1; D might be TRBD2 (7 bases). The CDR3 is made up of 14 amino acids. With 10 bases removed from V and 5 bases from J, the gap between germline ends came to 18 bases. Germline loops: CDR1 LNHDA, CDR2 SQIVND (reference sequence). The CDR3 DNA sequence: TGTGCCACCGAAGGAGGGGGGGCCCACAATGAGCAGTTCTTC. Its translation is CATEGGGAHNEQFF.

The chain joins TRBV7-8 to TRBJ2-7; a weak D match, TRBD1 (7 bases). Trimming removed 6 bases at V and 3 bases at J, with 15 bases between. In germline, CDR1 is SGHVS, CDR2 FQNEAQ. This CDR3 contains 14 residues. The CDR3 region is CASRHRQGGYEQYF. The CDR3 coding sequence is TGTGCCAGCAGACACCGTCAGGGGGGCTACGAGCAGTACTTC.

The J gene is TRBJ1-2, the V gene TRBV7-9; no clear D gene. Germline CDR1 and CDR2: SEHNR and FQNEAQ (reference sequence). Trimming cost V 2 bases and J 7 bases, with 11 bases left between them. This CDR3 is built from 13 residues. CDR3: CASSLQLTGGYTF. In DNA, the CDR3 is TGTGCCAGCAGCTTACAATTAACGGGTGGCTACACCTTC.

This clonotype has just a few counts. The chain employs TRBV12-3 or TRBV12-4 and TRBJ2-7; D is perhaps TRBD1 (6 bases). The CDR3 sequence is 13 residues long. The germline V and J ends were trimmed by 4 bases and 1 base, with 8 bases remaining between them. This CDR3 reads CASSSDSSYEQYF. The CDR3 nucleotides are TGTGCCAGCAGTTCGGACAGTTCCTACGAGCAGTACTTC.

The J gene is TRBJ2-1, the V gene TRBV7-3; the D is unclear. Germline assignment: CDR1 SGHTA and CDR2 FQGTGA. The CDR3 contains 12 residues. Trimming pared 4 bases from V and 8 bases from J, leaving 9 bases between. In nucleotides, the CDR3 is TGTGCCAGCAGCTCCAGCGTCTATGAGCAGTTCTTC. Translated: CASSSSVYEQFF.

The chain combines TRBV9 with TRBJ1-2; D not certain. Germline lookup yields CDR1 SGDLS and CDR2 YYNGEE. The CDR3 covers 15 residues. V lost 2 bases and J lost 4, with 15 bases in between. CDR3 protein: CASSVLSGGSYGYTF. As DNA, the CDR3 is TGTGCCAGCAGCGTCCTTTCGGGTGGGTCCTATGGCTACACCTTC.